A single sample is the source of the 26 T cell receptor beta chains below, sequenced in a study of cytomegalovirus exposure and HLA in healthy donors. Primers for the PCR totalled 60 Vbeta and 13 Jbeta. Profiling relied on immunoSEQ multiplex PCR, and the TCRdb table lists in-frame clones only, not all of them. The data show 150,000 to 200,000 clones, with around 79% seen just once and approximately 1.4% held by the top ten. The sample comprised PBMCs. The receptors shown here come from a woman between 45 and 65 years old in good health and CMV-seronegative.

The chain uses TRBV27 and TRBJ2-1; 7 bases agree with TRBD2. Per germline, CDR1 MNHEY and CDR2 SMNVEV (reference sequence). The CDR3 extends over 14 amino acids. The J segment lost 5 bases and the V segment lost 4 bases, leaving 5 bases of the junction unmatched. CDR3 DNA sequence: TGTGCCAGCAGTTCGATAGCGGGCAACAATGAGCAGTTCTTC. Translation gives CASSSIAGNNEQFF.

This clone was detected only a few times. The chain links TRBV18 to TRBJ2-4, with D possibly matching TRBD2 (5 bases). V was clipped by 3 bases and J by 8 bases, with 8 bases between them. Germline V CDR1 and CDR2: KGHSH, LQKENI. This CDR3 spans 12 amino acids. The chain's CDR3 is CASSPAADIQYF. In DNA form, the CDR3 reads TGTGCCAGCTCACCTGCAGCGGACATTCAGTACTTC.

This chain connects TRBV19 to TRBJ1-1, with 8 positions matching TRBD1. The germline V gene has CDR1 LNHDA and CDR2 SQIVND (reference sequence). CDR3 length: 14 amino acids. The trim removed 6 bases at V and 1 base at J, leaving 4 bases unmatched. The chain's CDR3 is CASRRTGPNTEAFF. The CDR3 coding sequence is TGTGCCAGTAGACGGACAGGGCCGAACACTGAAGCTTTCTTT.

This chain connects TRBV29-1 to TRBJ1-1; D is perhaps TRBD1 (6 bases). The CDR3 is made up of 12 amino acids. Trimming removed 4 bases at V and 8 bases at J, with 14 bases between. Germline loops: CDR1 SQVTM, CDR2 ANQGSEA. The CDR3 DNA sequence: TGCAGCGTTGTGGCAGGGGTGGCCGAAGCTTTCTTT. Translation: CSVVAGVAEAFF.

The chain couples TRBV28 to TRBJ2-2, with 9 bases fitting TRBD1. Germline-derived CDR1 and CDR2 are MDHEN and SYDVKM. The CDR3 is made up of 16 amino acids. With 5 bases clipped from V and 4 bases from J, the junction kept 8 bases outside the gene matches. Here the CDR3 reads CASSPLQGAVTGELFF. In DNA form, the CDR3 reads TGTGCCAGCAGTCCCCTACAGGGGGCGGTCACCGGGGAGCTGTTTTTT.

This chain links TRBV28 with TRBJ1-1; a possible D gene is TRBD1 (6 bases). The CDR3 sequence is 14 residues long. The V gene lost 5 bases and the J gene lost 5 bases, with 15 bases spanning the gap. Germline assignment: CDR1 MDHEN and CDR2 SYDVKM. The CDR3 DNA follows: TGTGCCAGCAGTGACCTACAGGGTGTAACTGAAGCTTTCTTT. Amino acids: CASSDLQGVTEAFF.

The CDR3 coding sequence is TGTGCCAGCAGCTCCTGGACAGGGGAGGTCAAAAACATTCAGTACTTC. This sequence encodes CASSSWTGEVKNIQYF. The chain joins TRBV11-1 to TRBJ2-4; TRBD1 matches 9 bases. The CDR3 is 16 amino acids. J was trimmed by 3 bases and V by 4 bases; bases with no gene match: 7. Per germline, CDR1 SGHAT and CDR2 FQDESV (reference sequence).

The chain couples TRBV7-2 to TRBJ1-1, with TRBD1 identical over 7 bases. The CDR3 has 16 residues. Losses at the gene ends were 1 base for V and 1 base for J; bases not matched to a gene: 6. The germline CDR1 and CDR2 sequences are SGHTA and FQGNSA. Here the CDR3 reads CASSLGDRSPNTEAFF. CDR3 coding DNA: TGTGCCAGCAGCTTAGGGGACAGAAGCCCGAACACTGAAGCTTTCTTT.

CDR3 amino acids: CASSVVGGEQETQYF. In DNA form, the CDR3 reads TGTGCCAGCAGCGTAGTAGGCGGTGAACAAGAGACCCAGTACTTC. The chain employs TRBV9 and TRBJ2-5, with D uncertain. The CDR3 loop spans 15 amino acids. V was cut by 0 bases and J by 2 bases, with 11 bases left in between. From germline, CDR1 is SGDLS and CDR2 YYNGEE.

This clone was observed a handful of times. The genes are TRBV7-9 and TRBJ2-3; a weak D match, TRBD1 (6 bases). This CDR3 spans 15 amino acids. The germline V gene has CDR1 SEHNR and CDR2 FQNEAQ (reference sequence). V was pared by 1 base and J by 3 bases, with 11 bases between. DNA of the CDR3: TGTGCCAGCAGCTTAGGGGCAGGGGTTACAGATACGCAGTATTTT. As protein: CASSLGAGVTDTQYF.

This sequence joins TRBV7-9 and TRBJ1-1; no definite D call. This CDR3 spans 15 amino acids. V was pared by 4 bases and J by 1 base, with 13 bases between. In germline, CDR1 is SEHNR, CDR2 FQNEAQ (reference sequence). Written as DNA, the CDR3 is TGTGCCAGCAGCTCAAGACTCAAACCGAACACTGAAGCTTTCTTT. The encoded protein is CASSSRLKPNTEAFF.

The chain uses TRBV19 and TRBJ1-2; TRBD1 is a possible D gene (6 bases). Germline CDR1 LNHDA, CDR2 SQIVND (reference sequence). CDR3 length equals 16 residues. With 4 bases removed from V and 8 bases from J, the gap between germline ends came to 23 bases. CDR3 in DNA: TGTGCCAGTAGTACGACAGGCCCCGGAGGATCGTGGGGCTACACCTTC. Its translation is CASSTTGPGGSWGYTF.

V and J are TRBV2 and TRBJ1-2; 7 bases align to TRBD1. Germline assignment: CDR1 SNHLY and CDR2 FYNNEI. J gave up 8 bases and V 5 bases, and 8 bases lay outside the gene matches. This CDR3 has 13 residues. The CDR3 spells CASSSWDRGGYTF. In nucleotides, the CDR3 is TGTGCCAGCAGTTCCTGGGACAGAGGCGGCTACACCTTC. Complete variable domain (other parts from reference TRBV2 and TRBJ1-2): EPEVTQTPSHQVTQMGQEVILRCVPISNHLYFYWYRQILGQKVEFLVSFYNNEISEKSEIFDDQFSVERPDGSNFTLKIRSTKLEDSAMYFCASSSWDRGGYTFGSGTRLTVV.

V is TRBV6-5 and J is TRBJ2-7, with TRBD1 matching 7 bases. With V trimmed by 6 bases and J by 1 base, 0 bases remained unmatched. Germline assignment: CDR1 MNHEY and CDR2 SVGAGI. There are 12 residues in the CDR3. This CDR3 is CASRTGSYEQYF. DNA for the CDR3: TGTGCCAGCAGGACAGGGTCCTACGAGCAGTACTTC.

The chain has TRBV2 and TRBJ2-2, with D tentatively TRBD2 (6 bases). The V and J ends lost 7 bases and 6 bases respectively, with 15 bases between them. The CDR3 spans 14 residues. Germline assignment: CDR1 SNHLY and CDR2 FYNNEI. CDR3 in DNA: TGTGCCAGCACCCCTTTCGGGGGAGCCGGGGAGCTGTTTTTT. Its protein is CASTPFGGAGELFF. Based on the CDR3 plus reference TRBV2 and TRBJ2-2, the full variable domain is EPEVTQTPSHQVTQMGQEVILRCVPISNHLYFYWYRQILGQKVEFLVSFYNNEISEKSEIFDDQFSVERPDGSNFTLKIRSTKLEDSAMYFCASTPFGGAGELFFGEGSRLTVL.

This clone has just a few counts. The chain carries TRBV2 and TRBJ1-4, with D perhaps matching TRBD1 (5 bases). Trimming stripped 4 bases from V and 8 bases from J, with 17 bases between. Germline assignment: CDR1 SNHLY and CDR2 FYNNEI. The CDR3 contains 15 residues. CDR3 loop: CASSGGGSMEEKLFF. The CDR3 region has the DNA TGTGCCAGCAGTGGCGGGGGTTCCATGGAGGAAAAACTGTTTTTT. The entire variable domain, with the rest obtained from reference TRBV2 and TRBJ1-4, is as follows: EPEVTQTPSHQVTQMGQEVILRCVPISNHLYFYWYRQILGQKVEFLVSFYNNEISEKSEIFDDQFSVERPDGSNFTLKIRSTKLEDSAMYFCASSGGGSMEEKLFFGSGTQLSVL.

The chain is built from TRBV5-6 and TRBJ2-7; maybe TRBD1 (7 bases). The CDR3 consists of 13 residues. Trimming shortened V by 2 bases and J by 5 bases, and 11 bases separated the two germline ends. Germline-derived CDR1 and CDR2 are SGHDT and YYEEEE. In DNA, the CDR3 is TGTGCCAGCAGCTTTCCAGGGGGGAACGAGCAGTACTTC. Translating it yields CASSFPGGNEQYF. Variable domain in full (rest from reference TRBV5-6 and TRBJ2-7): DAGVTQSPTHLIKTRGQQVTLRCSPKSGHDTVSWYQQALGQGPQFIFQYYEEEERQRGNFPDRFSGHQFPNYSSELNVNALLLGDSALYLCASSFPGGNEQYFGPGTRLTVT.

DNA for the CDR3: TGTGCCAGCAGCCGAGGGACAGGGGGCAATGAGCAGTTCTTC. Translation gives CASSRGTGGNEQFF. The chain combines TRBV7-3 with TRBJ2-1, with 11 positions matching TRBD1. Germline lookup yields CDR1 SGHTA and CDR2 FQGTGA. V shed 5 bases and J 6 bases; nucleotides not matched to a gene: 3. This CDR3 has 14 residues.

The chain recombines TRBV6-5 with TRBJ1-2, with a weak D call TRBD1 (6 bases). Germline CDR1 reads MNHEY; CDR2 reads SVGAGI. The CDR3 has 14 amino acids. The V end was cut by 6 bases, the J end by 5 bases, with 16 bases between. The CDR3 sequence is CASSPTGKGYGYTF. The CDR3 nucleotides are TGTGCCAGCAGCCCCACAGGGAAGGGGTATGGCTACACCTTC.

This clone has a single count. CDR3 nucleotides: TGTGCCAGCAGCCGTACGGGACAACAGAACTATGGCTACACCTTC. It codes for CASSRTGQQNYGYTF. V is TRBV27 and J is TRBJ1-2, with D possibly matching TRBD1 (6 bases). V was trimmed by 6 bases and J by 2 bases, leaving 16 bases between them. Germline lookup yields CDR1 MNHEY and CDR2 SMNVEV (reference sequence). This CDR3 comprises 15 residues.

V and J are TRBV5-8 and TRBJ2-3; the D gene is possibly TRBD1 (5 bases). CDR1 SGHTS and CDR2 YDEGEE come from the germline V gene. V dropped 4 bases and J dropped 3 bases, with 18 bases sitting between them. This CDR3 has 16 amino acids. In DNA, the CDR3 is TGTGCCAGCAGCCTTGGGTGGGGCCAGGCTACAGATACGCAGTATTTT. This codes for CASSLGWGQATDTQYF.

The chain combines TRBV7-8 with TRBJ2-1; 7 nucleotides agree with TRBD2. V lost 3 bases and J lost 0; bases outside the gene matches: 8. Germline values: CDR1 SGHVS, CDR2 FQNEAQ. This CDR3 is built from 17 residues. CDR3 loop: CASSFGGGASSYNEQFF. For the CDR3, the DNA is TGTGCCAGCAGCTTTGGGGGAGGGGCGAGCTCCTACAATGAGCAGTTCTTC.

The chain carries TRBV28 and TRBJ1-1, with a tentative D call TRBD1 (6 bases). CDR1 MDHEN and CDR2 SYDVKM come from the germline V gene. Trimming removed 6 bases from V and 1 base from J, with 21 bases in between. The CDR3 contains 17 residues. In nucleotides, the CDR3 is TGTGCCAGCAGCCAATGGGGCGGGGGCAAGGGGAACACTGAAGCTTTCTTT. It encodes CASSQWGGGKGNTEAFF. Using reference TRBV28 and TRBJ1-1 for the parts outside the CDR3, the full variable domain is DVKVTQSSRYLVKRTGEKVFLECVQDMDHENMFWYRQDPGLGLRLIYFSYDVKMKEKGDIPEGYSVSREKKERFSLILESASTNQTSMYLCASSQWGGGKGNTEAFFGQGTRLTVV.

This clone was recorded once. J is TRBJ1-2 and V is TRBV14; 7 bases match TRBD1. Looked up from germline, CDR1 is SGHDN and CDR2 is FVKESK. The junction had 6 bases not matched to a gene; V was cut back by 1 base and J by 4 bases. The CDR3 runs 15 residues. The CDR3 bases are TGTGCCAGCAGCCAAGTGACAGGGTGGTCCTATGGCTACACCTTC. The encoded protein is CASSQVTGWSYGYTF.

The count of this clone is one. The V gene is TRBV7-2, the J gene TRBJ1-3; perhaps TRBD1 as D (6 bases). Trimming shortened V by 3 bases and J by 4 bases, and 16 bases separated the two germline ends. From germline, CDR1 is SGHTA and CDR2 FQGNSA. CDR3 length equals 16 residues. CDR3: CASSFLLNRAGNTIYF. For the CDR3, the DNA is TGTGCCAGCAGCTTCTTATTGAACAGGGCAGGAAACACCATATATTTT.

The gene calls are TRBV7-2 and TRBJ2-1, with 8 bases matching TRBD2. The V gene end was trimmed by 4 bases and the J gene end by 7 bases; junction bases not matched to a gene: 12. This CDR3 has 16 residues. The V gene's germline CDR1 is SGHTA and CDR2 FQGNSA. The CDR3 here is CASSSTPGLGLNEQFF. Written as DNA, the CDR3 is TGTGCCAGCAGCTCCACGCCGGGACTAGGGTTAAATGAGCAGTTCTTC.